Following are 11 T cell receptor beta chains from one sample sequenced in a study of glioma-infiltrating T cells. TCR alpha and beta CDR3 regions were amplified from RNA using iRepertoire nested multiplex PCR. TCRdb reprocessed the multiplex PCR reads via MiXCR and lists one record per CDR3 protein. The table has fewer than 500,000 distinct CDR3 sequences, approximately 42% seen once. The sample comprised glioma tissue, nonneoplastic brain tissue, or PBMCs (not recorded which). The receptor source for this set is a human donor with low-grade glioma or glioblastoma, undergoing nonglioma brain surgery, or in good health (not recorded which).

The table lists this clonotype with a few counts. CDR3 DNA: TGTGCCAGCAGTGAGTTGGGAGGGCCCTACAATGAGCAGTTCTTC. It yields the protein CASSELGGPYNEQFF. V gene TRBV2 combines with J gene TRBJ2-1; 7 nucleotides align to TRBD2. The CDR3 runs 15 residues. Trimming at V came to 3 bases and at J to 2 bases, leaving 4 bases not matched to a gene. The germline gives CDR1 SNHLY, CDR2 FYNNEI.

In its sample, this clonotype was seen many times. The genes are TRBV6-1 and TRBJ1-2; TRBD1 is a possible D gene (6 bases). Trimming removed 6 bases at V and 6 bases at J, with 8 bases between. The CDR3 is 11 residues long. In germline, CDR1 is MNHNS, CDR2 SASEGT. The CDR3 nucleotides are TGTGCCAGCAGACAGGGAAATGGCTACACCTTC. This codes for CASRQGNGYTF.

A word on this clonotype: Relative to the germline gene, one junction end is altered; a read error may explain this. In nucleotides, the CDR3 is TGTGCCAGCAGCTTTAATTATGACCAGCACTTC. It codes for CASSFNYDQHF. The V and J genes are TRBV7-8 and TRBJ2-3; D uncertain. This CDR3 region has 11 residues. Germline lookup yields CDR1 SGHVS and CDR2 FQNEAQ. The whole variable domain, filled in from reference TRBV7-8 and TRBJ2-3, reads GAGVSQSPRYKVAKRGQDVALRCDPISGHVSLFWYQQALGQGPEFLTYFQNEAQLDKSGLPSDRFFAERPEGSVSTLKIQRTQQEDSAVYLCASSFNYDQHFGPGTRLTVL.

A note on this clonotype: A much larger clonotype is one base distant, so this may be a read error. The chain couples TRBV6-9 to TRBJ2-1; D might be TRBD1 (5 bases). Trimming stripped 4 bases from V and 4 bases from J, with 17 bases between. The germline gives CDR1 MNHGY, CDR2 SVAAGI. The CDR3 has 16 residues. CDR3 bases: TGTGCCAGCAGTTGCTTATCAGGGTTGAATTACAATGAGCAGTTCTTC. The encoded protein is CASSCLSGLNYNEQFF.

V gene TRBV10-3 combines with J gene TRBJ1-2; D gene unclear. The length of the CDR3 is 13 residues. The V and J ends lost 4 bases and 6 bases respectively, with 12 bases between them. From germline, CDR1 is ENHRY and CDR2 SYGVKD. This chain's CDR3 is CAISGGPGDGYTF. As DNA, the CDR3 is TGTGCCATCAGTGGAGGTCCAGGAGATGGCTACACCTTC.

This clonotype turned up a few times. This sequence joins TRBV6-5 and TRBJ2-7; a possible D gene is TRBD2 (6 bases). V was clipped by 0 bases and J by 6 bases, with 12 bases between them. CDR3 length: 14 residues. Germline values: CDR1 MNHEY, CDR2 SVGAGI. CDR3 protein: CASSYSLGTGEQYF. The CDR3 DNA reads as TGTGCCAGCAGTTACTCGTTAGGGACTGGCGAGCAGTACTTC.

The J gene is TRBJ2-1, the V gene TRBV24-1, with 8 bases identical to TRBD2. Germline CDR1 and CDR2: KGHDR and SFDVKD. Trimming at V came to 1 base and at J to 6 bases, leaving 7 bases not matched to a gene. CDR3 size: 16 residues. CDR3 in amino acids: CATSDFSREGSNEQFF. The CDR3 bases are TGTGCCACCAGTGATTTCTCCCGGGAGGGTAGCAATGAGCAGTTCTTC.

This clonotype was recorded many times. V usage is TRBV6-1 and J usage is TRBJ1-2, with D uncertain. Trimming took 7 bases from V and 0 from J, leaving 12 bases between them. Germline CDR1 and CDR2: MNHNS and SASEGT. CDR3 length: 14 residues. CDR3 DNA: TGTGCCAGCACTAGTAGGTCGGCTAACTATGGCTACACCTTC. It yields the protein CASTSRSANYGYTF.

This chain connects TRBV7-2 to TRBJ2-4, with D perhaps matching TRBD2 (5 bases). The CDR3 has 18 amino acids. Germline CDR1 is SGHTA and CDR2 is FQGNSA. V gave up 3 bases and J gave up 0 bases, with 18 bases separating them. The CDR3 nucleotides read TGTGCCAGCAGCTTGGGAGCGAGGATCTCAATAGCCAAAAACATTCAGTACTTC. Translated: CASSLGARISIAKNIQYF.

The chain recombines TRBV25-1 with TRBJ2-7, with D tentatively TRBD2 (6 bases). The germline CDR1 and CDR2 sequences are MGHDK and SYGVNS. This CDR3 contains 15 residues. V dropped 5 bases and J dropped 3 bases, with 17 bases sitting between them. The CDR3: CASSKSSGGVYEQYF. The CDR3 nucleotides read TGTGCCAGCAGTAAATCATCAGGCGGGGTCTACGAGCAGTACTTC.

The rearrangement joins TRBV12-3 or TRBV12-4 to TRBJ1-4; D is unresolved. This CDR3 has 15 amino acids. The ends were cut back, 1 base at V and 2 bases at J, with 8 bases in the middle. DNA for the CDR3: TGTGCCAGCAGTTTAGATGGAGGTACTAATGAAAAACTGTTTTTT. It specifies CASSLDGGTNEKLFF.